Sequencing of this TCR beta chain was carried out in a study of OX40 agonist ivuxolimab in advanced cancers. Study summary: Dose-escalation patients were diagnosed with hepatocellular carcinoma, melanoma, renal cell cancer or head and neck cancer. Study-wide points: Expanded clones were, on average, more numerous among CD8+ T cells than CD4+.

The protocol was immunoSEQ multiplex PCR, while the TCRdb copy is restricted to in-frame clones and leaves out a portion. There are tens of thousands of clones in the sample; about 89% occur only once, and under 0.4% lies in the top ten. The CDR3 length is 12 residues. Germline V gene data show CDR1 as SNHLY and CDR2 as FYNNEI. Between the trimmed V and J ends, which lost 5 bases and 2 bases, there was a span of 7 bases. This clone has just one count. What it binds is unknown. This TCR was sampled from an adult with an advanced solid tumor such as melanoma, head and neck, liver or kidney cancer. Sequencing used CD4+ or CD8+ T cells sorted from blood, obtained in a trial of the OX40 agonist ivuxolimab. The chain couples TRBV2 to TRBJ2-7, with D unclear. This CDR3 reads CASSMGTYEQYF. The CDR3 nucleotides read TGTGCCAGCAGTATGGGGACCTACGAGCAGTACTTC. The whole variable domain, filled in from reference TRBV2 and TRBJ2-7, reads EPEVTQTPSHQVTQMGQEVILRCVPISNHLYFYWYRQILGQKVEFLVSFYNNEISEKSEIFDDQFSVERPDGSNFTLKIRSTKLEDSAMYFCASSMGTYEQYFGPGTRLTVT.